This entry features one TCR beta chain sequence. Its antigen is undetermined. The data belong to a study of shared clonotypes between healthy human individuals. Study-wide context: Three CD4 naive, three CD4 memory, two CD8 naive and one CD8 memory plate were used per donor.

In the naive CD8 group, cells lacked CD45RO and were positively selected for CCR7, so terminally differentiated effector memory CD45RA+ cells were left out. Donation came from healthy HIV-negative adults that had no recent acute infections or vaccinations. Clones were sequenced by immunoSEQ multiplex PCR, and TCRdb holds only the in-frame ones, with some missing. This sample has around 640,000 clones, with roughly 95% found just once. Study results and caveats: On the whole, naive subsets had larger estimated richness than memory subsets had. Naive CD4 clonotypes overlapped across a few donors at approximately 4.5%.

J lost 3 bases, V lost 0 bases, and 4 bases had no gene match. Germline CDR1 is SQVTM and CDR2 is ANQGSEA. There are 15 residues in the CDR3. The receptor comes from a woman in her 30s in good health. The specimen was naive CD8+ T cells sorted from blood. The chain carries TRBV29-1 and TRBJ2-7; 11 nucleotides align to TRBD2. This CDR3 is CSVEDLTSGSYEQYF. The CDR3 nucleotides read TGCAGCGTTGAAGATCTTACTAGCGGGAGCTACGAGCAGTACTTC.